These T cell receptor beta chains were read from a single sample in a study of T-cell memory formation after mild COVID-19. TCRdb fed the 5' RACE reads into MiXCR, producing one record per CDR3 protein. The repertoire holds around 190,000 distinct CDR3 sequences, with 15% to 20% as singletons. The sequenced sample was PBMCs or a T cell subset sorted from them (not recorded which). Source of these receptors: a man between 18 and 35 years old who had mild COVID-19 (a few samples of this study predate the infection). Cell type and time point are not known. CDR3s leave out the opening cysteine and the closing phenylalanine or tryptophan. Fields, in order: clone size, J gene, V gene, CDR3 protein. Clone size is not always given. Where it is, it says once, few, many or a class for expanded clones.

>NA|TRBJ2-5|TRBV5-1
ASSLAPGEGETQY
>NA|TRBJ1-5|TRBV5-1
ASSLGEPGIGQPQH
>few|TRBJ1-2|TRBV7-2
ASVIVWTEGYT
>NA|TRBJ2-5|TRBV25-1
ASSESQGRETQY
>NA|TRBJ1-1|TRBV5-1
ASSLNRAWGEAF
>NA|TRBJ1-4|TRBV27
ASSLRIQEKLF
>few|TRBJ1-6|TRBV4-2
ASTRTGKDPLH
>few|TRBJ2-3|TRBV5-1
ASSEAGGSGTDTQY
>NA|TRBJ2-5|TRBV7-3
ASSGGPGETQY
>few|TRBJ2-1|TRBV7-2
ASSLGGSGATYNEQF
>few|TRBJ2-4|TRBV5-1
ASSASGGRNDIQY
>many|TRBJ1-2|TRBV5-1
ASSLGDRSYGYT
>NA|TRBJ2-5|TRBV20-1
SAPALAGPSQETQY
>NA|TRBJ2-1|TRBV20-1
SARDNEQF
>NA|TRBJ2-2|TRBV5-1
ASSAGTSALNTGELF
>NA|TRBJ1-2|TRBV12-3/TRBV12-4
ASNPTGFRGYT
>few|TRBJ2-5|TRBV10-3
AIRGVQETQY
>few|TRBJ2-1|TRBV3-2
ASSPEVCEQF
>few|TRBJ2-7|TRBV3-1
ASSQSDRGISYEQY
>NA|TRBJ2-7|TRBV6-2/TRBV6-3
ASSQTLYEQY
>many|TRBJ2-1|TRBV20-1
SARSSGARLEQF
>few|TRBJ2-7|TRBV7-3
ASSLNPNSYEQY
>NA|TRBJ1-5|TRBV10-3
ATSWAGDNQPQH
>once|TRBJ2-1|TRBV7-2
ASSLALAGGYNEQF
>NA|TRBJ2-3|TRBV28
ASNLVGSTDTQY
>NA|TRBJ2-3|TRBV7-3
ASSPSGGGSTDTQY
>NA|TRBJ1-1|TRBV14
ASSSEGLGRGTEAF
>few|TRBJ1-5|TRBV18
ASSPGTGGPAFNQPQH
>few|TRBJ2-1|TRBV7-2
ASSLLGYEQF
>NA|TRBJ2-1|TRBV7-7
ASSLTTGASYNEQF
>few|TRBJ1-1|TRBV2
ASSGWGGANTEAF
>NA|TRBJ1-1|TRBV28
ASTTGSFIAEAF
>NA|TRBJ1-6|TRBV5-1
ASSLVGKDSPLH
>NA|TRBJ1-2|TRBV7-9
ASSLDGYT
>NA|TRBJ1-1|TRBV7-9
ASSFFTAGTEAF
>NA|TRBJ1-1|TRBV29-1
SVATNTEAF
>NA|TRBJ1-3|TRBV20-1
SGRPGQANTIY
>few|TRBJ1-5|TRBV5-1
ASSLGEAGNQPQH
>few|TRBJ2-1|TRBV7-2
ASSRDNGRNEQF
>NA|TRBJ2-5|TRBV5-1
ASSQMTGGGETQY
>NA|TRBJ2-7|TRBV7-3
ASSLNLTPEQY
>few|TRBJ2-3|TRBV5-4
ASSRAGGGTDTQY
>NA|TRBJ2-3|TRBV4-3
ASSQEVRSGTDTQY
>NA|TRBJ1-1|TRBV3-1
ASSGGGFTEAF
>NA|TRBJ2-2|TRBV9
ASSVGQGSRNGELF
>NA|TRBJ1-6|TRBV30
AWKDTGFSPLH
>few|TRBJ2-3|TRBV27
ASSFRGYTDTQY
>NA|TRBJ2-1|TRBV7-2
ASSLAWALGEQF
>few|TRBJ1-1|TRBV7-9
ASSLDAGSTAF
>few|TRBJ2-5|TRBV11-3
ASSSGTSLSETQY
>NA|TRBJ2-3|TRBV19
ASSTRSGTDTQY
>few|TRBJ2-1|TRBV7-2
ASSSDRGGYNEQF
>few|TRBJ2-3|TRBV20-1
SARDAVLQSTAQY
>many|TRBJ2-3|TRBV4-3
ASSQDSGSYTDTQY
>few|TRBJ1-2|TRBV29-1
SAGRGPLGTYGYT
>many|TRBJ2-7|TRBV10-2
ASSRRETYEQY
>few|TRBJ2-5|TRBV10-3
AARTSGGETQY
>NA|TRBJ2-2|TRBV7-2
ASSQRRGLNTGELF
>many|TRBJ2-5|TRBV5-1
ASSSTSGAETQY
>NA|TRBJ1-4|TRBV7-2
ASSTDRASNEKLF